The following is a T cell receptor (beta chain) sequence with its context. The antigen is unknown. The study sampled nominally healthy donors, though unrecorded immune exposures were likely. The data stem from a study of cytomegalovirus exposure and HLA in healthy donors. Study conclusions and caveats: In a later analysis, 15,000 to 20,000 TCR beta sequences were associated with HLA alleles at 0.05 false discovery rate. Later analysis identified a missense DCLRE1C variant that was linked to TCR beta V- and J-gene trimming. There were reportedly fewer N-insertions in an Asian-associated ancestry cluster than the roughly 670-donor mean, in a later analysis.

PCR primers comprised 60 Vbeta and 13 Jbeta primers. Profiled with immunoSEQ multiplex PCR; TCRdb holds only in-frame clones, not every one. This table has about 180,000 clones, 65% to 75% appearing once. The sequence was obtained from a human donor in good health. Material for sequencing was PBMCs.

The CDR3 protein is CASSIRQGAASSYEQYF. The CDR3, as DNA: TGTGCCAGTAGTATTCGCCAGGGGGCGGCGAGCTCCTACGAGCAGTACTTC. The chain links TRBV19 to TRBJ2-7, with TRBD1 matching 8 bases. Per the germline V gene, CDR1 is LNHDA and CDR2 is SQIVND (reference sequence). Trimming removed 3 bases from V and 0 bases from J; junction bases left unmatched: 10. The CDR3 length is 17 residues.